The sequence of this TCR beta chain was determined in a study of blood T cell repertoires in COVID-19 (dated by TCRdb to about 2020). Study-level background: Collaborator samples came from the United States, Italy and Spain and covered acute and convalescent phases of COVID-19. The prospective study material was composed of cDNA or gDNA derived from T cells, B-cell-depleted T cells, or PBMCs. The dataset comprised deeply sampled blood TCRbeta repertoires from subjects exposed to, actively infected with, or recovered from COVID-19. A freely available public database, intended as a resource for researchers studying the immune response to SARS-CoV-2, is where the repertoires were released. Samples were obtained from the ongoing ImmuneRACE study (first 160 participants) and from 1,000 to 1,500 subjects provided by 6 global collaborators. The sample metadata nearly always contained a de-identified subject ID, COVID-19 status, age in years and sex. Where available, HLA class I and class II types were taken from metadata supplied by the sample provider and were not determined by assay-based typing.

As regards this clone: It lacks a known antigen. The input lacks base qualities; no much larger clone sits a single base away.

Participants in the prospective study were enrolled through a virtual design, were aged about 18 to 100 years, and lived in approximately 24 United States geographic areas. In the prospective study, participants were assigned to cohorts based on the clinical history participants reported in a screening survey and a study questionnaire. In the prospective study, mobile phlebotomists collected whole blood, serum and a nasopharyngeal or oropharyngeal swab from each participant. Additional blood draws and questionnaires over an approximately 2-month period could optionally be provided by prospective study participants. Before DNA extraction, blood samples from the prospective study were shipped at room temperature or frozen. The CDR3 runs 14 amino acids, cysteine and phenylalanine included. Just CDR3 DNA is preserved here, 42 bases in frame from base 1. In the germline V gene (reference sequence), CDR1 corresponds to LNHDA and CDR2 to SQIVND. The junction shows trimming of 6 bases on V and 3 bases on J, and the gene matches do not reach 5 bases of it.

The immunoSEQ Assay, a bias-controlled multiplex PCR, was used to amplify TCRbeta CDR3 regions from genomic DNA. The authors processed their data as follows. Within the assay, amplification of reference gene primers was used to estimate how many nucleated cells each sample contained. Sequence reads were collapsed and filtered to measure the absolute abundance of every unique TCRbeta CDR3 rearrangement. For each sample, productive Simpson clonality was calculated as the square root of Simpson's diversity index over productive rearrangements. TCRdb re-hosts the immuneACCESS table, in-frame sequences only. Its copies lack some clones; in the studies checked, an unresolved V gene accounts for under half of them, and the cause for the rest is not known. The V and J calls and clone size are taken from that table; D and trimming were inferred from the DNA. The sample contains 140,000 to 150,000 clones, 88% of them found a single time. The ten largest clonotypes hold 1.2% of the sample.

Broad study findings and their caveats: The amount of clinical and demographic metadata varied by source and participant and was provided uncurated.

The clonotype was recovered from a woman aged 25 to 39 with acute COVID-19. The V and J genes are TRBV19 and TRBJ2-1, with TRBD2 identical over 7 junction bases. Input material: PBMCs or T cells enriched from blood (not recorded which). The CDR3 protein is CASRKGLVYNEQFF. The DNA reads TGTGCCAGTAGGAAAGGACTAGTCTACAATGAGCAGTTCTTC.